The sequence of this TCR beta chain was determined in a study of identical twins. The study's findings and limits: Beta clonotypes that were abundant in cord blood contained fewer insertions, a pattern absent from memory repertoires. In beta out-of-frame sequences, the excess sharing between twins was weaker. Partly confounded zero-insertion analyses could result from invariant MAIT and iNKT cells.

Unmatched junction bases numbered 9, after V lost 0 bases and J lost 8 bases. The CDR3 length is 17 residues. Germline CDR1 MGHRA, CDR2 YSYEKL. A word on this clonotype: The antigen is unknown.

cDNA molecules carried unique molecular identifiers, and template switching added a universal primer site. TCRdb re-called the 5' RACE reads through MiXCR, storing one row per CDR3 protein. The sample includes hundreds of thousands of distinct CDR3 sequences, about 12% of them seen just once. These sequences were also reported in another study, on yellow fever vaccine responses in identical twins.

Sample: PBMCs. The TCR comes from a woman aged 18-30 years in good health. V is TRBV4-1 and J is TRBJ2-4; 11 bases line up with TRBD2. The CDR3: CASSQDPPSGGRDIQYF. For the CDR3, the DNA is TGCGCCAGCAGCCAAGATCCACCTAGCGGGGGGAGAGACATTCAGTACTTC.